These 4 T cell receptor beta chains were all obtained from the same sample, sequenced in a study of T cell responses to AZD1222 COVID-19 vaccine. Profiled with immunoSEQ multiplex PCR; TCRdb holds only in-frame clones, not every one. This table holds about 150,000 clones, around 90% found once. The specimen was peripheral blood, collected on day 0 of AZD1222 vaccination. These TCRs come from an adult in good health.

The chain joins TRBV19 to TRBJ1-6, with D hard to call. Looked up from germline, CDR1 is LNHDA and CDR2 is SQIVND (reference sequence). The CDR3 totals 17 residues. Deletions cut 2 bases from V and 7 bases from J, with 18 bases between. The CDR3 loop reads CASSIRGQVGGNSPLHF. The CDR3 DNA reads TGTGCCAGTAGTATACGGGGTCAGGTTGGCGGCAATTCACCCCTCCACTTT.

The chain couples TRBV18 to TRBJ1-2; D might be TRBD1 (5 bases). In germline, CDR1 is KGHSH, CDR2 LQKENI. The length of the CDR3 is 13 residues. The V and J ends lost 6 bases and 8 bases respectively, with 16 bases between them. CDR3 nucleotide sequence: TGTGCCAGCTCCCCCGACAGCTCCTGGGGCTACACCTTC. As protein: CASSPDSSWGYTF.

Here the CDR3 reads CASSMGPGQGDSNYGYTF. The CDR3 DNA reads TGTGCCAGTAGTATGGGCCCCGGACAGGGGGATTCTAACTATGGCTACACCTTC. The chain recombines TRBV19 with TRBJ1-2; 10 positions match TRBD1. V shed 3 bases, J shed 0 bases, and the junction held 10 bases outside the gene matches. From germline, CDR1 is LNHDA and CDR2 SQIVND (reference sequence). This CDR3 has 18 amino acids.

The CDR3 reads CASSLYAHARLNTEAFF. As DNA, the CDR3 is TGTGCCAGTAGCCTCTATGCCCATGCCCGATTGAACACTGAAGCTTTCTTT. The rearrangement joins TRBV19 to TRBJ1-1, with D unclear. Germline lookup yields CDR1 LNHDA and CDR2 SQIVND (reference sequence). Trimming pared 6 bases from V and 0 bases from J, leaving 20 bases between. The CDR3 spans 17 residues.